A selection of T cell receptor beta chains follows, all from one sample in a study of OX40 agonist ivuxolimab in advanced cancers. Data came from immunoSEQ multiplex PCR; TCRdb stores just in-frame clones and leaves some out. The sample carries about 82,000 clones, 90% to 95% recorded once. Here the sequenced sample was CD4+ or CD8+ T cells sorted from blood, taken in a trial of the OX40 agonist ivuxolimab. These receptors were collected from an adult with an advanced solid tumor such as melanoma, head and neck, liver or kidney cancer. CDR3s include the opening cysteine and the closing phenylalanine or tryptophan. Each record gives: D gene, J gene, V gene, clone size, CDR3 length, CDR3 protein, CDR3 DNA. A D gene is named only where the DNA matches it firmly. Expanded clones get a size class; other rows say once, few or many, or leave the size out.

>-|TRBJ2-7|TRBV7-9|-|11
CASSLALEQYF
TGTGCCAGCAGCTTAGCGCTCGAGCAGTACTTC
>-|TRBJ2-3|TRBV5-6|once|12
CASSLVVDTQYF
TGTGCCAGCAGCTTGGTCGTAGATACGCAGTATTTT
>TRBD1|TRBJ1-3|TRBV10-2|-|17
CASRTGTDPFSGNTIYF
TGCGCCAGCAGGACGGGGACAGACCCCTTTTCTGGAAACACCATATATTTT
>-|TRBJ2-2|TRBV4-2|-|13
CASSPLSTGELFF
TGTGCCAGCAGCCCACTGAGCACCGGGGAGCTGTTTTTT
>-|TRBJ1-1|TRBV7-9|-|14
CASSLIGENTEAFF
TGTGCCAGCAGCTTAATAGGGGAGAACACTGAAGCTTTCTTT
>-|TRBJ1-6|TRBV28|-|14
CASSFGRISSPLHF
TGTGCCAGCAGTTTCGGAAGGATATCCTCACCCCTCCACTTT
>TRBD1|TRBJ2-2|TRBV7-9|-|17
CASSPRQYRGRSEELFF
TGTGCCAGCAGCCCCCGTCAGTACAGGGGAAGGTCCGAGGAGCTGTTTTTT
>-|TRBJ1-1|TRBV28|-|23
CASGRGRGTWGLGRVQENTEAFF
TGTGCCAGCGGCAGGGGTCGGGGGACGTGGGGTCTCGGGAGGGTCCAAGAGAACACTGAAGCTTTCTTT
>TRBD1|TRBJ1-5|TRBV7-2|-|18
CASSLEGETGTGNQPQHF
TGTGCCAGCAGCTTAGAAGGGGAGACAGGGACAGGGAATCAGCCCCAGCATTTT
>-|TRBJ2-2|TRBV6-6|-|14
CASSLLGDTGELFF
TGTGCCAGCAGTTTATTAGGAGACACCGGGGAGCTGTTTTTT
>-|TRBJ2-7|TRBV18|-|14
CASSPWEEGYEQYF
TGTGCCAGCTCACCATGGGAGGAGGGGTACGAGCAGTACTTC
>-|TRBJ2-5|TRBV29-1|-|11
CSVGNGETQYF
TGCAGCGTTGGGAATGGGGAGACCCAGTACTTC
>TRBD2|TRBJ2-2|TRBV4-3|-|16
CASSAPSGSNTGELFF
TGCGCCAGCAGCGCCCCTAGCGGATCGAACACCGGGGAGCTGTTTTTT
>-|TRBJ2-3|TRBV19|once|15
CASSRGGVDTDTQYF
TGTGCCAGTAGTCGTGGAGGGGTGGACACAGATACGCAGTATTTT
>TRBD1|TRBJ1-5|TRBV4-3|-|17
CASSRSWDSYSNQPQHF
TGCGCCAGCAGCCGGTCCTGGGACAGCTATAGCAATCAGCCCCAGCATTTT
>TRBD1|TRBJ2-6|TRBV10-2|-|18
CASSSLTGTISGANVLTF
TGCGCCAGCAGTTCTCTGACAGGGACCATCTCTGGGGCCAACGTCCTGACTTTC
>-|TRBJ1-1|TRBV11-1|-|13
CASSLSPGLEAFF
TGTGCCAGCAGCTTATCGCCTGGACTAGAAGCTTTCTTT
>-|TRBJ1-2|TRBV19|-|14
CACREEATIYGYTF
TGTGCCTGTCGCGAGGAGGCTACCATCTATGGCTACACCTTC
>-|TRBJ1-2|TRBV9|-|15
CASSARQDPNYGYTF
TGTGCCAGCAGCGCCCGACAGGATCCAAACTATGGCTACACCTTC
>-|TRBJ2-7|TRBV28|once|15
CASSFVLRRSYEQYF
TGTGCCAGCAGTTTTGTTTTGAGGAGGTCCTACGAGCAGTACTTC
>-|TRBJ1-6|TRBV28|once|17
CASRRDNRSPGYSPLHF
TGTGCCAGCAGGCGGGACAATCGCAGCCCTGGTTATTCACCCCTCCACTTT
>-|TRBJ1-5|TRBV4-1|once|13
CASSRDNNQPQHF
TGCGCCAGCAGCCGGGACAACAATCAGCCCCAGCATTTT
>-|TRBJ2-7|TRBV15|-|13
CATSSTGPYEQYF
TGTGCCACCAGCAGTACAGGACCCTACGAGCAGTACTTC
>TRBD2|TRBJ2-5|TRBV9|-|16
CASSVGLAGKGETQYF
TGTGCCAGCAGCGTTGGACTAGCGGGGAAAGGAGAGACCCAGTACTTC
>TRBD1|TRBJ2-6|TRBV7-9|-|19
CASSRLTGTGVSGANVLTF
TGTGCCAGCAGCCGTTTAACCGGGACAGGGGTCTCTGGGGCCAACGTCCTGACTTTC
>-|TRBJ2-1|TRBV19|-|14
CASSKTSSYNEQFF
TGTGCCAGTAGTAAAACTAGCTCCTACAATGAGCAGTTCTTC
>TRBD1|TRBJ1-4|TRBV9|-|14
CASSSRQGGEKLFF
TGTGCCAGCAGCTCTCGACAGGGTGGTGAAAAACTGTTTTTT
>-|TRBJ2-5|TRBV6-5|-|12
CASSYTGRAQYF
TGTGCCAGCAGTTACACTGGTAGGGCCCAGTACTTC
>-|TRBJ1-5|TRBV28|-|15
CASREKTGDNQPQHF
TGTGCCAGCAGGGAGAAGACAGGCGATAATCAGCCCCAGCATTTT
>-|TRBJ2-1|TRBV30|-|12
CAWSLMGNEQFF
TGTGCCTGGAGTCTGATGGGAAATGAGCAGTTCTTC
>-|TRBJ2-2|TRBV9|-|13
CASSALNTGELFF
TGTGCCAGCAGCGCTTTGAACACCGGGGAGCTGTTTTTT
>-|TRBJ2-7|TRBV5-1|-|9
CASSLDYYF
TGCGCCAGCAGCTTAGACTACTACTTC
>-|TRBJ2-5|TRBV19|-|15
CASSFRDRFQETQYF
TGTGCCAGTAGTTTCAGGGATCGGTTCCAAGAGACCCAGTACTTC
>-|TRBJ1-1|TRBV19|-|12
CASRAGNTEAFF
TGTGCCAGTAGGGCAGGGAACACTGAAGCTTTCTTT
>-|TRBJ1-2|TRBV30|-|18
CAWSVSSTGTKLNYGYTF
TGTGCCTGGAGTGTCTCATCGACCGGGACCAAGCTTAACTATGGCTACACCTTC
>-|TRBJ1-6|TRBV6-5|-|13
CASRAAYNSPLHF
TGTGCCAGTAGGGCCGCCTATAATTCACCCCTCCACTTT
>-|TRBJ2-7|TRBV5-1|-|15
CASSIGTLNSYEQYF
TGCGCCAGCAGCATCGGGACGCTGAACTCCTACGAGCAGTACTTC
>TRBD1|TRBJ2-7|TRBV28|-|15
CASSPGDRAPYEQYF
TGTGCCAGCAGTCCAGGGGACAGGGCCCCCTACGAGCAGTACTTC
>TRBD1|TRBJ2-6|TRBV6-1|-|19
CASSEGQTGVISGANVLTF
TGTGCCAGCAGTGAAGGACAGACAGGGGTCATCTCTGGGGCCAACGTCCTGACTTTC
>TRBD2|TRBJ2-7|TRBV28|-|15
CASRTASGSYYEQYF
TGTGCCAGCAGGACCGCTAGCGGGAGTTACTACGAGCAGTACTTC